A single sample is the source of the 3 T cell receptor beta chains below, sequenced in a study of shared clonotypes between healthy human individuals. The data were produced by immunoSEQ multiplex PCR, yet TCRdb's version contains in-frame clones alone and is incomplete. The sample yields under 1,900,000 clones, approximately 98.5% seen once. Material: naive CD4+ T cells sorted from blood. Sample subset: CD45RA+ positively selected. The receptors stem from a man aged 30-40 years in good health.

This sequence joins TRBV5-1 and TRBJ1-3; perhaps TRBD1 as D (5 bases). Between the trimmed V and J ends, which lost 0 bases and 0 bases, there was a span of 10 bases. There are 16 residues in the CDR3. CDR1 and CDR2 (germline): SGHRS, YFSETQ. The CDR3 DNA is TGCGCCAGCAGCTTGGCCGGGGGGAGCTCTGGAAACACCATATATTTT. Its protein is CASSLAGGSSGNTIYF.

This clone showed up just once. V usage is TRBV7-3 and J usage is TRBJ1-1; D is unresolved. The V gene lost 4 bases and the J gene lost 2 bases, with 8 bases spanning the gap. The CDR3 extends over 13 amino acids. Germline V CDR1 and CDR2: SGHTA, FQGTGA. For the CDR3, the DNA is TGTGCCAGCAGCTCAGGATATAACACTGAAGCTTTCTTT. Translated, it gives CASSSGYNTEAFF. Filled out from reference TRBV7-3 and TRBJ1-1, the complete variable domain reads GAGVSQTPSNKVTEKGKYVELRCDPISGHTALYWYRQSLGQGPEFLIYFQGTGAADDSGLPNDRFFAVRPEGSVSTLKIQRTERGDSAVYLCASSSGYNTEAFFGQGTRLTVV.

The V and J genes are TRBV28 and TRBJ1-2; TRBD1 agrees at 8 bases. Trimming at V came to 5 bases and at J to 4 bases, leaving 15 bases not matched to a gene. CDR3 length: 17 amino acids. The germline gives CDR1 MDHEN, CDR2 SYDVKM. In DNA form, the CDR3 reads TGTGCCAGCAGTCCTGGACTCAGGACAGGGCATACCTATGGCTACACCTTC. Protein sequence: CASSPGLRTGHTYGYTF.